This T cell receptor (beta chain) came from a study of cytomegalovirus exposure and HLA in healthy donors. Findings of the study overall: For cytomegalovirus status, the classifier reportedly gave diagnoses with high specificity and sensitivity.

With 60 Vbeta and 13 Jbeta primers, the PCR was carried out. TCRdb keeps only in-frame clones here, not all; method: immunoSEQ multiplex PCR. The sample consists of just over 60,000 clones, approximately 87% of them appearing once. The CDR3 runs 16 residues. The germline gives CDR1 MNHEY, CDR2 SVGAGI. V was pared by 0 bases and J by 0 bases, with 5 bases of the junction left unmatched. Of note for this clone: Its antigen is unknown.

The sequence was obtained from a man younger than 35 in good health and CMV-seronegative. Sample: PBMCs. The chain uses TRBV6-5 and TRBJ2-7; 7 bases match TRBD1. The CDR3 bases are TGTGCCAGCAGTTACTCCACCGGGGACAGCTCCTACGAGCAGTACTTC. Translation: CASSYSTGDSSYEQYF.